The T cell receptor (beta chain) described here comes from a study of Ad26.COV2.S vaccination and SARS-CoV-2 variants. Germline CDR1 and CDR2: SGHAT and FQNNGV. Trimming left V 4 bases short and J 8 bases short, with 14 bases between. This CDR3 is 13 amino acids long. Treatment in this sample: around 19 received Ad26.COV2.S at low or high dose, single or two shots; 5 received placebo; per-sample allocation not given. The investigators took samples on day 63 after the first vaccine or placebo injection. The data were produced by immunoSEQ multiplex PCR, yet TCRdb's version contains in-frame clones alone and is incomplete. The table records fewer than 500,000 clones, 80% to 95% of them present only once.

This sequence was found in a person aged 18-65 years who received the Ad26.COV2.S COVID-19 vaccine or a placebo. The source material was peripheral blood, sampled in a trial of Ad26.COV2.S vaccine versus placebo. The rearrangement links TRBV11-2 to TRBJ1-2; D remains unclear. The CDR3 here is CASSSPRVKGYTF. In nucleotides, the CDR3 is TGTGCCAGCAGCTCCCCGAGGGTGAAAGGCTACACCTTC.